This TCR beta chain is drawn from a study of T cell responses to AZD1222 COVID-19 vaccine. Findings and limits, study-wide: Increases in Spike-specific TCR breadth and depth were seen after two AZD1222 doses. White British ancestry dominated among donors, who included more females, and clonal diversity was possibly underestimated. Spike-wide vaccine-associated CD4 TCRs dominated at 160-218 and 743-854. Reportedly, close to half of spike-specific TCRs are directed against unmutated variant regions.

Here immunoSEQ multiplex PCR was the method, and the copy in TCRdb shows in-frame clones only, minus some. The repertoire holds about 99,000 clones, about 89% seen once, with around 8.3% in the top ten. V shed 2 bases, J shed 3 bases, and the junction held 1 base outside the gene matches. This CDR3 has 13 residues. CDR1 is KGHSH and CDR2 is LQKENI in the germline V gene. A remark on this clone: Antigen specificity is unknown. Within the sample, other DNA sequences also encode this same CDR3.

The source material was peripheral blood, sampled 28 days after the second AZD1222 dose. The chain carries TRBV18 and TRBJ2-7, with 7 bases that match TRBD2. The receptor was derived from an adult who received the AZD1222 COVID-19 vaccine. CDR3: CASSPSGNYEQYF. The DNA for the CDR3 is TGTGCCAGCTCACCAAGCGGGAACTACGAGCAGTACTTC.